This is a list of T cell receptor beta chains from one sample in a study of blood T cell repertoires in COVID-19. Using immunoSEQ multiplex PCR, the repertoire was profiled, and TCRdb retains in-frame clones only, with some absent. This sample has tens of thousands of clones, with more than 70% found just once. Sequencing was done on a sample of peripheral blood. The receptors were gathered from a human donor in a cohort sampled during active COVID-19. The CDR3 runs from the conserved cysteine through the conserved F or W. D genes are given only for firm matches. Expanded clones are given a class, and other clones once, few, many or no size at all.

V gene	J gene	clone size	D gene	CDR3 DNA	CDR3 protein
TRBV7-9	TRBJ1-3	-	-	TGTGCCAGCAGCTTAGCCTCGAGGTATATGGCAAACACCATATATTTT	CASSLASRYMANTIYF
TRBV6-2/TRBV6-3	TRBJ2-7	-	TRBD1	TGTGCCAGCAGTCAACGACAGGGGGCCCACGAGCAGTACTTC	CASSQRQGAHEQYF
TRBV2	TRBJ2-3	-	-	TGTGCCAGCAGCTTACAGGGACCAGATACGCAGTATTTT	CASSLQGPDTQYF
TRBV5-4	TRBJ2-5	few	TRBD1	TGTGCCAGCAGCTTGGGGGACAGCGCTGCCCATCTAGAGACCCAGTACTTC	CASSLGDSAAHLETQYF
TRBV3-1/TRBV3-2	TRBJ1-4	-	TRBD1	TGTGCCAGCAGCCAGACAGGGAGGGAAAAACTGTTTTTT	CASSQTGREKLFF
TRBV5-1	TRBJ2-2	-	-	TGCGCCAGCAGCTTGTTGTCAGAAGTCGGGGAGCTGTTTTTT	CASSLLSEVGELFF
TRBV7-9	TRBJ1-3	-	-	TGTGCCAGCAGCTTAGCGATGGGGGCTACGGGAAACACCATATATTTT	CASSLAMGATGNTIYF
TRBV18	TRBJ1-5	-	TRBD1	TGTGCCAGCTCACTGGCGACAGGGGGGCATCAGCCCCAGCATTTT	CASSLATGGHQPQHF
TRBV6-5	TRBJ1-6	-	TRBD1	TGTGCCAGCAGGGGACGGACAGGGGAGGTTTCACCCCTCCACTTT	CASRGRTGEVSPLHF
TRBV27	TRBJ2-1	-	TRBD1	TGTGCCAGCAGTTTCAGGGGGTTGGAGCAGTTCTTC	CASSFRGLEQFF
TRBV27	TRBJ1-5	once	TRBD1	TGTGCCAGCAGCCCTCGACAGGGGGCTGGACAGCCCCAGCATTTT	CASSPRQGAGQPQHF
TRBV19	TRBJ2-2	-	-	TGTGCCAGTACCCCCAGCGGCCCCACCGGGGAGCTGTTTTTT	CASTPSGPTGELFF
TRBV18	TRBJ1-2	once	TRBD1	TGTGCCAGCTCACCCCTCCCCGGGACAGGGGGCGTTGACTATGGCTACACCTTC	CASSPLPGTGGVDYGYTF
TRBV7-2	TRBJ1-1	few	-	TGTGCCAGCAGCTTAGTCGCCAGGGAGAACACTGAAGCTTTCTTT	CASSLVARENTEAFF
TRBV3-1/TRBV3-2	TRBJ1-2	-	TRBD1	TGTGCCAGCAGCCAGGGACAGGTGAGCTATGGCTACACCTTC	CASSQGQVSYGYTF
TRBV5-1	TRBJ2-2	few	-	TGCGCCAGCAGCTTAGGGCGGGGCCCCACCGGGGAGCTGTTTTTT	CASSLGRGPTGELFF
TRBV28	TRBJ1-2	-	-	TGTGCCAGCAGTTATCAGGGCCTCTATGGCTACACCTTC	CASSYQGLYGYTF
TRBV3-1/TRBV3-2	TRBJ1-2	few	-	TGTGCCAGCAGCCTAAACAGGGAAGTGGATTTC	CASSLNREVDF
TRBV7-7	TRBJ2-3	-	-	TGTGCTAGCAGCTTTTCAGGCTCAGATACGCAGTATTTT	CASSFSGSDTQYF
TRBV9	TRBJ2-1	-	-	TGTGCCAGCAGCGTAGAGGGGGGAGGGCCTAATGAGCAGTTCTTC	CASSVEGGGPNEQFF
TRBV18	TRBJ1-4	-	-	TGTGCCAGCTCACCACAAGCAGGGGTCGAAAAACTGTTTTTT	CASSPQAGVEKLFF
TRBV7-2	TRBJ1-2	-	-	TGTGCCAGCAGCTTAAACGGGGTGCTAGTAGGGGGAGGCTACACCTTC	CASSLNGVLVGGGYTF
TRBV6-6	TRBJ1-1	-	-	TGTGCCACCATGGGGTCGGGGAATCAAGCTTTCTTT	CATMGSGNQAFF
TRBV5-4	TRBJ2-2	-	TRBD2	TGTGCCAGCAGCGGGGTAGCGGGGCCGAACACCGGGGAGCTGTTTTTT	CASSGVAGPNTGELFF
TRBV2	TRBJ1-1	few	-	TGTGCCAGCAGTGGGGGAGGAACTGAAGCTTTCTTT	CASSGGGTEAFF
TRBV18	TRBJ1-4	-	-	TGTGCCAGCTCACGGGCCCTGGAAGAAAAACTGTTTTTT	CASSRALEEKLFF
TRBV13	TRBJ2-1	-	-	TGTGCCAGCAGCCCCCTCCGGGAGCAAAATGAGCAGTTCTTC	CASSPLREQNEQFF
TRBV9	TRBJ2-1	-	TRBD2	TGTGCCAGCAGCGTGCTAGCGGGGGCGGTACATGAGCAGTTCTTC	CASSVLAGAVHEQFF
TRBV11-3	TRBJ2-2	-	-	TGTGCCAGCAGCTTATTCAGTCATGACGGGGAGCTGTTTTTT	CASSLFSHDGELFF
TRBV5-5	TRBJ1-2	-	TRBD1	TGTGCCAGCAGCCCAGACCCGATACGGGACAGGGGGCTCGGCTACACCTTC	CASSPDPIRDRGLGYTF
TRBV5-1	TRBJ2-2	few	-	TGCGCCAGCAGCTTGGCTTCTGAGCTCACCGGGGAGCTGTTTTTT	CASSLASELTGELFF
TRBV28	TRBJ1-5	-	TRBD1	TGTGCCAGCAGTCCCAGGACAGGCGGATCCAATCAGCCCCAGCATTTT	CASSPRTGGSNQPQHF
TRBV27	TRBJ1-1	-	-	TGTGCCAGCAGTTTATCCTCGCGGGGGACGGTGAACACTGAAGCTTTCTTT	CASSLSSRGTVNTEAFF
TRBV6-6	TRBJ1-1	-	-	TGTGCCAGCCTTATACAGGGATATGGTGAAGCTTTCTTT	CASLIQGYGEAFF
TRBV7-8	TRBJ2-4	once	-	TGTGCCAGCAGCTTAGTCGTTACGGTTCTAGCCAAAAACATTCAGTACTTC	CASSLVVTVLAKNIQYF
TRBV6-4	TRBJ2-7	-	TRBD2	TGTGCCAGCGGGATCTGCCGGGGGGACTTC	CASGICRGDF
TRBV10-3	TRBJ2-7	-	-	TGTGCCATCAGGACGGACAGCTCAGGCTACGAGCAGTACTTC	CAIRTDSSGYEQYF
TRBV12-3/TRBV12-4	TRBJ1-5	-	TRBD1	TGTGCCAGCAGGGGACAGGCGAATCAGCCCCAGCATTTT	CASRGQANQPQHF
TRBV5-4	TRBJ2-2	-	-	TGTGCCAGCAGCTTGGGTGTGCGGAAAAACACCGGGGAGCTGTTTTTT	CASSLGVRKNTGELFF
TRBV9	TRBJ2-2	-	TRBD2	TGTGCCAGCAGCGAAGGGACTAGCGGCACCGGGGAGCTGTTTTTT	CASSEGTSGTGELFF
TRBV7-9	TRBJ1-2	-	-	TGTGCCAGCAGCTTTCTAGCCAACTATGGCTACACCTTC	CASSFLANYGYTF
TRBV20-1	TRBJ1-2	-	-	TGCAGTGCTAGTACCCAGGATAACTATGGCTACACCTTC	CSASTQDNYGYTF
TRBV29-1	TRBJ2-1	-	-	TGCAGCGTTGAAGAGCGGAGCTCCTACAATGAGCAGTTCTTC	CSVEERSSYNEQFF
TRBV10-2	TRBJ2-6	-	-	TGCGCCAGCAGTTACCGGTCGTTCGGTGGGGCCAACGTCCTGACTTTC	CASSYRSFGGANVLTF
TRBV2	TRBJ1-6	-	-	TGTGCCAGCAGTCCAGACAGTACTTATAATTCACCCCTCCACTTT	CASSPDSTYNSPLHF
TRBV2	TRBJ2-2	-	-	TGTGCCAGCCACCGGGACACACACACCGGGGAGCTGTTTTTT	CASHRDTHTGELFF
TRBV28	TRBJ2-5	-	TRBD2	TGTGCCAGCAGCTACCCCAGACTAGCGCAAAGCGGGCAAGAGACCCAGTACTTC	CASSYPRLAQSGQETQYF
TRBV3-1/TRBV3-2	TRBJ2-7	once	-	TGTGCCAGCAGCCAAGGAATTAGCGTGGAGTACTTC	CASSQGISVEYF